The rows below give T cell receptor beta chains drawn from one sample of a study of shared clonotypes between healthy human individuals. Sequencing was performed with immunoSEQ multiplex PCR; in TCRdb, only in-frame clones are kept and a portion is missing. The sample lists 1,500,000 or so clones; roughly 95% were seen once. Sequencing used naive CD4+ T cells sorted from blood. The receptors originated from a man aged 25 to 40 in good health. The CDR3 runs from the conserved cysteine through the conserved F or W. Fields, in order: clone size, J gene, D gene, V gene, CDR3 DNA, CDR3 protein. The D gene is left open where the match is weak. Not every row has a clone size; where given, it reads once, few, many or a size class.

abundance: once
j_gene: TRBJ1-5
d_gene: TRBD1
v_gene: TRBV28
CDR3nt: TGTGCCAGCAGTCCCCGGGACAGGACGTACTATAGCAATCAGCCCCAGCATTTT
CDR3aa: CASSPRDRTYYSNQPQHF

abundance: -
j_gene: TRBJ1-4
d_gene: -
v_gene: TRBV4-2
CDR3nt: TGTGCCAGCAGCCAAGATCGCAGGGAAGAAAAACTGTTTTTT
CDR3aa: CASSQDRREEKLFF

abundance: -
j_gene: TRBJ1-1
d_gene: -
v_gene: TRBV6-5
CDR3nt: TGTGCCAGCAGTTCCGGGTATCCTTCAGAAGCTTTCTTT
CDR3aa: CASSSGYPSEAFF

abundance: -
j_gene: TRBJ2-3
d_gene: TRBD2
v_gene: TRBV5-1
CDR3nt: TGCGCCAGCAGCCCGGGCCTAGCGGATACCACAGATACGCAGTATTTT
CDR3aa: CASSPGLADTTDTQYF

abundance: -
j_gene: TRBJ2-7
d_gene: -
v_gene: TRBV7-9
CDR3nt: TGTGCCAGCAGCTTTCCTCCGGGGTACGAGCAGTACTTC
CDR3aa: CASSFPPGYEQYF

abundance: -
j_gene: TRBJ2-5
d_gene: TRBD1
v_gene: TRBV18
CDR3nt: TGTGCCAGCTCACCCTCTCTGACAGGGGGAGAGACCCAGTACTTC
CDR3aa: CASSPSLTGGETQYF

abundance: -
j_gene: TRBJ2-2
d_gene: TRBD1
v_gene: TRBV5-1
CDR3nt: TGCGCCAGCAGGGACTTTACAGGGGGCGCGAACACCGGGGAGCTGTTTTTT
CDR3aa: CASRDFTGGANTGELFF

abundance: -
j_gene: TRBJ2-7
d_gene: -
v_gene: TRBV21-1
CDR3nt: TGTGCCAGCAACCGGACTAGCGGGAGCTCCTACGAGCAGTACTTC
CDR3aa: CASNRTSGSSYEQYF

abundance: -
j_gene: TRBJ1-1
d_gene: -
v_gene: TRBV2
CDR3nt: TGTGCCAGCAGTGTCCGACAGGTTGAAGCTTTCTTT
CDR3aa: CASSVRQVEAFF

abundance: -
j_gene: TRBJ1-1
d_gene: TRBD1
v_gene: TRBV5-4
CDR3nt: TGTGCCAGCAGCGAGAGTCTCCACAGGGGGCGGAACACTGAAGCTTTCTTT
CDR3aa: CASSESLHRGRNTEAFF

abundance: -
j_gene: TRBJ2-5
d_gene: -
v_gene: TRBV18
CDR3nt: TGTGCCAGCTCTAGAACAACCGGAGGTTTTGAGACCCAGTACTTC
CDR3aa: CASSRTTGGFETQYF

abundance: -
j_gene: TRBJ2-1
d_gene: TRBD2
v_gene: TRBV7-7
CDR3nt: TGTGCTAGCAGCTTAGTTCCGGGACTAGCGGGAGTTTACAATGAGCAGTTCTTC
CDR3aa: CASSLVPGLAGVYNEQFF

abundance: once
j_gene: TRBJ2-1
d_gene: -
v_gene: TRBV7-9
CDR3nt: TGTGCCAGCAGCCTCCAAAACGAGCAGTTCTTC
CDR3aa: CASSLQNEQFF

abundance: -
j_gene: TRBJ2-7
d_gene: TRBD1
v_gene: TRBV11-2
CDR3nt: TGTGCCAGCAGCTTCCTAGGGGGCAACTCCTACGAGCAGTACTTC
CDR3aa: CASSFLGGNSYEQYF

abundance: -
j_gene: TRBJ2-5
d_gene: TRBD1
v_gene: TRBV18
CDR3nt: TGTGCCAGCTCACCACTAGGGGACAGCCAAGAGACCCAGTACTTC
CDR3aa: CASSPLGDSQETQYF

abundance: -
j_gene: TRBJ2-3
d_gene: TRBD2
v_gene: TRBV7-6
CDR3nt: TGTGCCAGCAGCTTAGCGCGACTAGCGCAATTTGAGGATACGCAGTATTTT
CDR3aa: CASSLARLAQFEDTQYF

abundance: -
j_gene: TRBJ2-2
d_gene: -
v_gene: TRBV7-2
CDR3nt: TGTGCCAGCAACCCCGCGAACACCGGGGAGCTGTTTTTT
CDR3aa: CASNPANTGELFF

abundance: -
j_gene: TRBJ2-3
d_gene: -
v_gene: TRBV4-1
CDR3nt: TGCGCCAGCAGCCAAGGTCCCGGGACCCGAAGTGGTACAGATACGCAGTATTTT
CDR3aa: CASSQGPGTRSGTDTQYF

abundance: -
j_gene: TRBJ2-7
d_gene: -
v_gene: TRBV13
CDR3nt: TGTGCCAGCAGCTTAGGCCCTCACGGGACACCGAGCTCCTACGAGCAGTACTTC
CDR3aa: CASSLGPHGTPSSYEQYF

abundance: -
j_gene: TRBJ2-7
d_gene: TRBD1
v_gene: TRBV9
CDR3nt: TGTGCCAGCAGCGTAGGGACAGGGTTGAGCTCCTACGAGCAGTACTTC
CDR3aa: CASSVGTGLSSYEQYF

abundance: -
j_gene: TRBJ1-5
d_gene: TRBD1
v_gene: TRBV5-5
CDR3nt: TGTGCCAGCAGCTTGACAGGGGGCAATCAGCCCCAGCATTTT
CDR3aa: CASSLTGGNQPQHF

abundance: -
j_gene: TRBJ1-1
d_gene: -
v_gene: TRBV7-2
CDR3nt: TGTGCCAGCAGCCGGGCGTGGGGGGACACTGAAGCTTTCTTT
CDR3aa: CASSRAWGDTEAFF

abundance: -
j_gene: TRBJ1-5
d_gene: -
v_gene: TRBV5-6
CDR3nt: TGTGCCAGCAGCTCCCTCCAGGGCGGGGAATATCAGCCCCAGCATTTT
CDR3aa: CASSSLQGGEYQPQHF

abundance: -
j_gene: TRBJ2-1
d_gene: TRBD2
v_gene: TRBV15
CDR3nt: TGTGCCACCAGCAGATTTCGGGAGGCAATAAACAATGAGCAGTTCTTC
CDR3aa: CATSRFREAINNEQFF